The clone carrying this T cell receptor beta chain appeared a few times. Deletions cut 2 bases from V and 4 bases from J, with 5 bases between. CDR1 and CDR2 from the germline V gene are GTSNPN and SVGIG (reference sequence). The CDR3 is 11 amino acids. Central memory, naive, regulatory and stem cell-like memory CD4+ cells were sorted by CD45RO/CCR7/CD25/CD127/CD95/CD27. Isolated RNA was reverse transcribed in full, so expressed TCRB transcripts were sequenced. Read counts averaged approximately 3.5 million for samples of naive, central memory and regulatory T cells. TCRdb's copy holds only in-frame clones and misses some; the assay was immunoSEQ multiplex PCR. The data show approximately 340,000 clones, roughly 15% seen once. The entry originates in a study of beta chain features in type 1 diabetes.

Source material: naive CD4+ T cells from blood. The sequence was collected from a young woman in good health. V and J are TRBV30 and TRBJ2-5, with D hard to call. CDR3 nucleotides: TGTGCCTGGAGTCTCGGAGAGACCCAGTACTTC. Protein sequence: CAWSLGETQYF.